These 25 T cell receptor beta chains were sequenced from one sample in a study of blood T cell repertoires in COVID-19. Clones were sequenced by immunoSEQ multiplex PCR, and TCRdb holds only the in-frame ones, with some missing. The data contain roughly 160,000 clones, around four fifths of them singletons. The sequenced material came from peripheral blood. These receptors all come from a woman aged 80 or over with COVID-19, enrolled during active disease.

The chain recombines TRBV5-5 with TRBJ2-3; 7 bases align to TRBD1. The V gene end was trimmed by 5 bases and the J gene end by 8 bases; junction bases not matched to a gene: 14. This CDR3 region has 15 residues. Per germline, CDR1 SGHKS and CDR2 YYEKEE (reference sequence). In DNA form, the CDR3 reads TGTGCCAGCAGTACGGGACAGCGTACCCCTGGTACGCAGTATTTT. Translated, it gives CASSTGQRTPGTQYF.

The gene calls are TRBV9 and TRBJ2-2; D is undetermined. This CDR3 has 14 amino acids. The ends were cut back, 3 bases at V and 3 bases at J, with 9 bases in the middle. The V gene's germline CDR1 is SGDLS and CDR2 YYNGEE. CDR3 loop: CASSADTYTGELFF. The CDR3 nucleotides read TGTGCCAGCAGCGCCGACACCTACACCGGGGAGCTGTTTTTT.

The J gene is TRBJ2-2, the V gene TRBV19; a possible D gene is TRBD2 (5 bases). The CDR3 is made up of 14 amino acids. With 3 bases removed from V and 5 bases from J, the gap between germline ends came to 10 bases. Looked up from germline, CDR1 is LNHDA and CDR2 is SQIVND (reference sequence). In nucleotides, the CDR3 is TGTGCCAGTAGTATGGGCAGGACTACCGGGGAGCTGTTTTTT. Protein: CASSMGRTTGELFF.

This chain links TRBV9 with TRBJ1-3; no clear D gene. The CDR3 is made up of 16 amino acids. The germline V gene has CDR1 SGDLS and CDR2 YYNGEE. The germline V and J ends were trimmed by 0 bases and 0 bases, with 10 bases remaining between them. The CDR3: CASSVEGGPSGNTIYF. As DNA, the CDR3 is TGTGCCAGCAGCGTAGAAGGAGGGCCCTCTGGAAACACCATATATTTT.

The chain joins TRBV4-2 to TRBJ1-2, with D possibly matching TRBD1 (5 bases). The germline V gene encodes CDR1 LGHNA and CDR2 YNFKEQ. The CDR3 consists of 16 residues. V gave up 1 base and J gave up 2 bases, with 14 bases separating them. As DNA, the CDR3 is TGTGCCAGCAGCCAAGCACCCGACAGCCCCAACTATGGCTACACCTTC. It translates to CASSQAPDSPNYGYTF.

This rearrangement joins TRBV28 to TRBJ1-2, with 7 bases that match TRBD1. This CDR3 has 17 residues. V was clipped by 3 bases and J by 0 bases; unmatched bases: 10. Germline-derived CDR1 and CDR2 are MDHEN and SYDVKM. The CDR3 nucleotides read TGTGCCAGCAGTTTTCCTAGTCTCGACAGGGCTAACTATGGCTACACCTTC. Protein: CASSFPSLDRANYGYTF.

This chain links TRBV12-3 or TRBV12-4 with TRBJ2-1; the D is unclear. The V gene lost 3 bases and the J gene lost 9 bases, with 9 bases spanning the gap. The CDR3 extends over 12 amino acids. The CDR3 spells CASSFGSGEQFF. The CDR3 DNA reads as TGTGCCAGCAGTTTCGGTTCAGGTGAGCAGTTCTTC.

V and J are TRBV6-5 and TRBJ1-5; no clear D. Trimming pared 8 bases from V and 4 bases from J, leaving 15 bases between. This CDR3 has 14 amino acids. The germline V gene encodes CDR1 MNHEY and CDR2 SVGAGI. The CDR3: CASAPQSANQPQHF. The CDR3 region has the DNA TGTGCCAGCGCCCCACAGTCGGCAAATCAGCCCCAGCATTTT.

The rearrangement joins TRBV5-4 to TRBJ2-3, with a tentative D call TRBD1 (6 bases). This CDR3 is 15 amino acids long. Germline V gene data show CDR1 as SGHNT and CDR2 as YYREEE (reference sequence). V lost 5 bases and J 2 bases, leaving 15 bases between the germline ends. The CDR3 loop is CASSSPGHITDTQYF. The CDR3 DNA follows: TGTGCCAGCAGTAGCCCGGGACATATCACAGATACGCAGTATTTT.

For the CDR3, the DNA is TGCGCCAGCAGCTTGAGGCCGGGACAGGACTATGGCTACACCTTC. This gives the protein CASSLRPGQDYGYTF. The chain uses TRBV5-1 and TRBJ1-2, with TRBD1 matching over 8 bases. The trim removed 1 base at V and 3 bases at J, leaving 5 bases unmatched. The CDR3 spans 15 residues. Germline lookup yields CDR1 SGHRS and CDR2 YFSETQ.

This chain connects TRBV13 to TRBJ1-4, with D unclear. This CDR3 comprises 13 residues. The germline CDR1 and CDR2 sequences are PRHDT and FYEKMQ (reference sequence). Trimming removed 2 bases from V and 11 bases from J, with 12 bases in between. The CDR3 DNA follows: TGTGCCAGCAGCTTATCGGCTCGAGGGAAACTGTTTTTT. It yields the protein CASSLSARGKLFF. Full variable domain (remainder filled in from reference TRBV13 and TRBJ1-4): AAGVIQSPRHLIKEKRETATLKCYPIPRHDTVYWYQQGPGQDPQFLISFYEKMQSDKGSIPDRFSAQQFSDYHSELNMSSLELGDSALYFCASSLSARGKLFFGSGTQLSVL.

J is TRBJ2-5 and V is TRBV6-5; 9 bases fit TRBD2. Germline loops: CDR1 MNHEY, CDR2 SVGAGI. The trim removed 8 bases at V and 2 bases at J, leaving 6 bases unmatched. The CDR3 contains 14 residues. CDR3 sequence reads: CASRRLAGQETQYF. CDR3 DNA sequence: TGTGCCAGCCGACGGCTAGCGGGGCAAGAGACCCAGTACTTC.

The chain uses TRBV5-4 and TRBJ2-3; possibly TRBD2 for D (5 bases). The germline CDR1 and CDR2 sequences are SGHNT and YYREEE (reference sequence). CDR3 size: 16 residues. V lost 0 bases and J 4 bases, leaving 15 bases between the germline ends. The CDR3 spells CASSLAGVGRPDTQYF. In nucleotides, the CDR3 is TGTGCCAGCAGCTTGGCCGGGGTAGGTAGGCCAGATACGCAGTATTTT.

This chain connects TRBV10-3 to TRBJ1-2, with no clear D. Germline V gene sequence: CDR1 ENHRY, CDR2 SYGVKD. Trimming pared 0 bases from V and 8 bases from J, leaving 19 bases between. CDR3 length: 16 residues. CDR3 protein: CAISESGEVLAQGYTF. The CDR3 nucleotides are TGTGCCATCAGTGAGTCCGGGGAGGTTCTAGCGCAAGGCTACACCTTC.

The CDR3 sequence: CASSPGTGENEKLFF. The CDR3 coding sequence is TGTGCCAGCAGCCCGGGGACAGGAGAAAATGAAAAACTGTTTTTT. V and J are TRBV5-4 and TRBJ1-4; 8 bases match TRBD1. CDR3 size: 15 residues. With 4 bases clipped from V and 5 bases from J, the junction kept 7 bases outside the gene matches. CDR1 and CDR2 (germline): SGHNT, YYREEE (reference sequence).

The V and J genes are TRBV24-1 and TRBJ1-5; no reliable D call. The CDR3 runs 12 residues. Germline CDR1 is KGHDR and CDR2 is SFDVKD. The V and J ends lost 3 bases and 7 bases respectively, with 6 bases between them. The CDR3 sequence: CATSDRRQPQHF. CDR3 sequence (DNA): TGTGCCACCAGTGATCGGAGACAGCCCCAGCATTTT.

The chain recombines TRBV7-3 with TRBJ2-1; the D gene is possibly TRBD2 (5 bases). The germline gives CDR1 SGHTA, CDR2 FQGTGA. Trimming took off 2 bases at V and 9 bases at J, with 8 bases between the two ends. The length of the CDR3 is 12 residues. The CDR3 DNA is TGTGCCAGCAGCTTATCCGGGATTGAGCAGTTCTTC. Protein product: CASSLSGIEQFF.

This clone has a single count. The V and J genes are TRBV7-6 and TRBJ1-2; no firm D call. Trimming shortened V by 4 bases and J by 0 bases, and 12 bases separated the two germline ends. The CDR3 extends over 15 amino acids. Germline CDR1 reads SGHVS; CDR2 reads FNYEAQ. The CDR3 coding sequence is TGTGCCAGCAGCTACCGGCACAGAGCTAACTATGGCTACACCTTC. Translated: CASSYRHRANYGYTF.

The chain combines TRBV5-1 with TRBJ1-4; 10 bases are a match to TRBD1. The CDR3 length is 15 residues. With 4 bases clipped from V and 8 bases from J, the junction kept 8 bases outside the gene matches. The germline CDR1 and CDR2 sequences are SGHRS and YFSETQ. CDR3: CASSLRQGANEKLFF. CDR3 coding DNA: TGCGCCAGCAGCCTAAGACAGGGGGCGAACGAAAAACTGTTTTTT.

CDR3 sequence reads: CASRPTGTATFEAFF. For the CDR3, the DNA is TGCGCCAGCAGGCCAACCGGGACAGCTACCTTTGAAGCTTTCTTT. The J gene is TRBJ1-1, the V gene TRBV5-1; 7 nucleotides agree with TRBD1. The CDR3 sequence is 15 residues long. Per the germline V gene, CDR1 is SGHRS and CDR2 is YFSETQ. J lost 7 bases, V lost 5 bases, and 14 bases had no gene match.

V and J are TRBV6-5 and TRBJ1-1, with D uncertain. Germline loops: CDR1 MNHEY, CDR2 SVGAGI. V gave up 7 bases and J gave up 3 bases, with 12 bases separating them. The CDR3 has 13 residues. The CDR3 here is CASNSRRHTEAFF. Here the CDR3 DNA reads TGTGCCAGCAACTCCAGGAGGCACACTGAAGCTTTCTTT.

This clone has ten or more counts. This chain connects TRBV3-1 (or the pseudogene TRBV3-2) to TRBJ2-2; 7 positions match TRBD2. V was clipped by 5 bases and J by 0 bases; unmatched bases: 6. CDR1 LGHDT and CDR2 YNNKEL come from the germline V gene (reference sequence). CDR3 length: 16 residues. CDR3 coding DNA: TGTGCCAGCAGCTCCGGAGCGGGAACGAACACCGGGGAGCTGTTTTTT. It yields the protein CASSSGAGTNTGELFF.

Here the CDR3 reads CASTPGLPGSGNTIYF. The CDR3 DNA reads TGTGCCAGCACCCCAGGGCTGCCCGGCTCTGGAAACACCATATATTTT. The rearrangement links TRBV9 to TRBJ1-3, with D maybe TRBD1 (5 bases). The CDR3 is made up of 16 amino acids. The V gene's germline CDR1 is SGDLS and CDR2 YYNGEE. Trimming took off 6 bases at V and 0 bases at J, with 16 bases between the two ends.

The genes are TRBV28 and TRBJ1-2, with a weak D call TRBD1 (5 bases). Germline V gene sequence: CDR1 MDHEN, CDR2 SYDVKM. With 3 bases removed from V and 5 bases from J, the gap between germline ends came to 10 bases. The CDR3 consists of 13 residues. CDR3 sequence (DNA): TGTGCCAGCAGTTTGTACAGGAGTTATGGCTACACCTTC. Protein product: CASSLYRSYGYTF.

This chain uses TRBV18 with TRBJ2-7, with D hard to call. Trimming took 3 bases from V and 7 from J, leaving 7 bases between them. This CDR3 comprises 11 residues. Looked up from germline, CDR1 is KGHSH and CDR2 is LQKENI. CDR3 DNA: TGTGCCAGCTCACCGCAGGAAGAGCAGTACTTC. Amino acid sequence: CASSPQEEQYF.